This TCR beta chain was captured by sequencing in a study of T cell responses to AZD1222 COVID-19 vaccine. General observations from the study: Seropositivity was recorded at baseline in only 6 or 7 AZD1222 recipients.

For this clone: Its antigen is undetermined. This sample includes further DNA sequences coding for the same CDR3.

Clones were read by immunoSEQ multiplex PCR, and TCRdb kept only the in-frame ones, dropping some. The table has 120,000 to 150,000 clones, about 90% seen once. The receptor's source is an adult in good health. This material consisted of peripheral blood, taken on day 0 of AZD1222 vaccination.

The CDR3 region has the DNA TGCGCCAGCAGCTTGGACGGCACAGATACGCAGTATTTT. Protein product: CASSLDGTDTQYF. V usage is TRBV5-1 and J usage is TRBJ2-3, with D unresolved. The CDR3 covers 13 residues. The V and J ends lost 0 bases and 1 base respectively, with 3 bases between them. Per the germline V gene, CDR1 is SGHRS and CDR2 is YFSETQ. The full variable domain, completed using reference TRBV5-1 and TRBJ2-3, is KAGVTQTPRYLIKTRGQQVTLSCSPISGHRSVSWYQQTPGQGLQFLFEYFSETQRNKGNFPGRFSGRQFSNSRSEMNVSTLELGDSALYLCASSLDGTDTQYFGPGTRLTVL.